These T cell receptor beta chains were read from a single sample in a study of T-cell reconstitution after alpha-beta-depleted transplantation in children. TCRdb analysed the PCR reads with MiXCR anew, one entry per CDR3 protein. The top ten clones hold around 29% of a sample with around 450,000 distinct CDR3 sequences, over 40% of them seen once. The sample in question was PBMCs, obtained before TCRalphabeta/CD19-depleted stem cell transplant. All receptors derive from a girl aged 2-10 years with aplastic anemia, due to receive a stem cell transplant. CDR3s include the opening cysteine and the closing phenylalanine or tryptophan. The D gene is left open where the match is weak. Size values are once, few and many counts, or a class for expanded clones, and some rows have none.

>TRBJ2-7|many|-|TRBV5-1
CASSLEIPDEQYF
TGCGCCAGCAGCTTGGAGATTCCGGACGAGCAGTACTTC
>TRBJ2-1|many|TRBD2|TRBV28
CASSPSGRNEQFF
TGTGCCAGCAGTCCGAGCGGGAGGAATGAGCAGTTCTTC
>TRBJ2-1|many|-|TRBV5-6
CASSLLGNDEQFF
TGTGCCAGCAGCTTGCTCGGGAACGATGAGCAGTTCTTC
>TRBJ2-3|-|-|TRBV20-1
CSARAATPRTSTDTQYF
TGCAGTGCTAGAGCCGCCACCCCGAGAACCAGCACAGATACGCAGTATTTT
>TRBJ2-1|-|-|TRBV6-5
CASSYRTGRDEQFF
TGTGCCAGCAGTTACCGCACAGGGCGCGATGAGCAGTTCTTC
>TRBJ2-1|few|-|TRBV5-1
CASSKQAPYNEQFF
TGCGCCAGCAGCAAACAGGCCCCCTACAATGAGCAGTTCTTC
>TRBJ2-7|few|-|TRBV12-3/TRBV12-4
CASSRSGRTSYEQYF
TGTGCCAGCAGCCGATCGGGACGGACCTCCTACGAGCAGTACTTC
>TRBJ1-1|-|-|TRBV30
CAWSVGANPEAFF
TGTGCCTGGAGTGTTGGGGCGAACCCTGAAGCTTTCTTT
>TRBJ2-5|-|TRBD2|TRBV10-3
CAISEASGIETQYF
TGTGCCATCAGTGAGGCTAGCGGGATAGAGACCCAGTACTTC
>TRBJ1-3|-|-|TRBV7-2
CASSLPPLGNTIYF
TGTGCCAGCAGCTTACCCCCCCTCGGAAACACCATATATTTT
>TRBJ2-5|-|TRBD2|TRBV20-1
CSASAWTSGGETQYF
TGCAGTGCTAGTGCTTGGACTAGCGGGGGGGAGACCCAGTACTTC
>TRBJ2-1|-|-|TRBV5-1
CASSLNYYRGTRGDNEQFF
TGCGCCAGCAGCCTAAATTACTACAGGGGCACCCGCGGGGACAATGAGCAGTTCTTC
>TRBJ2-5|many|TRBD1|TRBV5-4
CASSLYRGSPQETQYF
TGTGCCAGCAGCTTATACAGGGGCAGCCCCCAAGAGACCCAGTACTTC
>TRBJ2-1|many|-|TRBV4-3
CASSQDSGGFEQFF
TGCGCCAGCAGCCAAGATAGCGGAGGTTTTGAGCAGTTCTTC
>TRBJ2-1|-|-|TRBV6-1
CASSGIHGAAYNEQFF
TGTGCCAGCAGTGGAATACACGGGGCGGCCTACAATGAGCAGTTCTTC
>TRBJ2-7|-|TRBD2|TRBV11-2
CASSSTSGRASYEQYF
TGTGCCAGCAGCTCGACTAGCGGGAGGGCCTCCTACGAGCAGTACTTC
>TRBJ2-1|-|-|TRBV14
CASSQQTTGTAKFF
TGTGCCAGCAGCCAACAAACAACCGGGACTGCGAAGTTCTTC
>TRBJ2-7|many|-|TRBV4-3
CASSQALNLYEQYF
TGCGCCAGCAGCCAAGCGCTTAACTTATACGAGCAGTACTTC
>TRBJ2-3|-|TRBD1|TRBV20-1
CSSEGAPPDTQYF
TGCAGTTCAGAGGGGGCCCCCCCAGATACGCAGTATTTT
>TRBJ2-2|-|-|TRBV29-1
CSAHERGGYTGELFF
TGCAGCGCACACGAGAGGGGCGGGTATACCGGGGAGCTGTTTTTT
>TRBJ2-7|-|-|TRBV27
CASSLGPFQGEQYF
TGTGCCAGCAGTTTAGGACCCTTTCAGGGCGAGCAGTACTTC
>TRBJ2-7|-|-|TRBV28
CASSSPTGSREQYF
TGTGCCAGCAGTTCCCCTACAGGCTCCCGAGAGCAGTACTTC
>TRBJ2-3|few|TRBD2|TRBV6-5
CASSAKRGAGTDTQYF
TGTGCCAGCAGCGCGAAGCGGGGGGCTGGCACAGATACGCAGTATTTT
>TRBJ1-5|-|TRBD1|TRBV4-2
CASSRLTGEGQPQHF
TGTGCCAGCAGCCGGTTAACAGGGGAAGGTCAGCCCCAGCATTTT
>TRBJ1-3|-|-|TRBV28
CASRPQTESGNTIYF
TGTGCCAGCAGACCTCAGACCGAATCTGGAAACACCATATATTTT
>TRBJ2-1|many|TRBD2|TRBV6-1
CASSGAGDYNEQFF
TGTGCCAGCAGTGGAGCGGGAGACTACAATGAGCAGTTCTTC
>TRBJ2-3|-|-|TRBV20-1
CSASPLRGLEKMGDTQYF
TGCAGTGCTAGTCCTCTAAGGGGACTCGAAAAAATGGGAGATACGCAGTATTTT
>TRBJ2-7|-|-|TRBV4-1
CASSQPGAPPYEQYF
TGCGCCAGCAGCCAACCGGGGGCCCCCCCCTACGAGCAGTACTTC
>TRBJ2-1|-|TRBD2|TRBV20-1
CSASRGLAGPHNEQFF
TGCAGTGCTAGTCGGGGACTAGCGGGACCTCACAATGAGCAGTTCTTC
>TRBJ2-3|many|-|TRBV4-3
CASSDPRGSTDTQYF
TGCGCCAGCAGCGATCCTAGGGGTAGCACAGATACGCAGTATTTT
>TRBJ2-7|-|-|TRBV18
CASSPLERGSNEQYF
TGTGCCAGCTCACCACTGGAGAGGGGGTCCAACGAGCAGTACTTC
>TRBJ2-1|many|TRBD2|TRBV20-1
CSAPLKGLAGLYNEQFF
TGCAGTGCGCCTTTAAAAGGACTAGCGGGCCTCTACAATGAGCAGTTCTTC
>TRBJ1-1|once|-|TRBV6-2/TRBV6-3
CASSYSMGGGDEAFF
TGTGCCAGCAGTTACTCGATGGGGGGCGGCGATGAAGCTTTCTTT
>TRBJ2-2|-|-|TRBV9
CASSTEPGRELFF
TGTGCCAGCAGCACCGAGCCCGGACGTGAGCTGTTTTTT
>TRBJ2-2|few|TRBD2|TRBV9
CASSATSGRDSTGELFF
TGTGCCAGCAGCGCGACTAGCGGGAGGGACAGCACCGGGGAGCTGTTTTTT
>TRBJ2-3|medium-sized|TRBD2|TRBV5-1
CASSEAGGTDTQYF
TGCGCCAGCAGCGAAGCGGGAGGGACAGATACGCAGTATTTT
>TRBJ2-2|many|-|TRBV5-5
CASSLRGRNTGELFF
TGTGCCAGCAGCTTGCGGGGGAGAAACACCGGGGAGCTGTTTTTT
>TRBJ2-2|many|TRBD2|TRBV7-9
CASSFGAGVSGELFF
TGTGCCAGCAGCTTTGGAGCGGGAGTGTCCGGGGAGCTGTTTTTT
>TRBJ2-1|-|TRBD2|TRBV10-3
CAISETRAGTSGGNDNEQFF
TGTGCCATCAGTGAAACGCGGGCTGGGACTAGCGGGGGCAATGACAATGAGCAGTTCTTC
>TRBJ2-2|once|-|TRBV12-3/TRBV12-4
CASGPGSVFF
TGTGCCAGCGGTCCGGGTTCGGTGTTTTTT
>TRBJ1-2|-|-|TRBV6-1
CASREGPARYGYTF
TGTGCCAGCAGGGAGGGCCCAGCGAGGTATGGCTACACCTTC
>TRBJ1-2|many|TRBD1|TRBV2
CASRWTGLLRDYGYTF
TGTGCCAGCAGGTGGACAGGGTTATTGAGGGACTATGGCTACACCTTC
>TRBJ1-1|-|TRBD1|TRBV3-1
CASARGRGTEAFF
TGTGCCAGCGCCAGGGGGCGGGGAACTGAAGCTTTCTTT
>TRBJ1-1|once|-|TRBV6-4
CASSDPTRTANTEAFF
TGTGCCAGCAGTGACCCAACCCGGACAGCGAACACTGAAGCTTTCTTT